This TCR beta chain was sequenced in a study of shared clonotypes between healthy human individuals. Study summary: The plates for each donor numbered three CD4 naive, three CD4 memory, two CD8 naive and one CD8 memory.

The authors ran the assay at deep level. Clones were read by immunoSEQ multiplex PCR, and TCRdb kept only the in-frame ones, dropping some. Of 660,000 or so clones detected, about 96% appear once; the ten largest clones hold around 0.1%. Study-wide findings and caveats: Sequencing depth was expected to influence donor clonotype sharing.

Naive CD8 populations comprised CD45RO-negative cells positively selected for CCR7, excluding terminally differentiated effector memory CD45RA+ cells. For this clone: Its target is not known.

Germline-derived CDR1 and CDR2 are MNHEY and SMNVEV (reference sequence). This CDR3 comprises 14 residues. V shed 2 bases and J shed 6 bases, with 10 bases lying between them. The V call is TRBV27, the J call TRBJ2-2; maybe TRBD1 (6 bases). This TCR was sampled from a woman aged 30 to 39 in good health. The material sequenced was naive CD8+ T cells sorted from blood. CDR3 coding DNA: TGTGCCAGCAGTTTAATAGGGGGACCCGGGGAGCTGTTTTTT. Amino acids: CASSLIGGPGELFF.